The 20 T cell receptor beta chains reported below all come from one sample, sequenced in a study of T cell responses to AZD1222 COVID-19 vaccine. Assay used: immunoSEQ multiplex PCR; TCRdb lists only in-frame clones, some missing. The sample consists of over 100,000 clones, roughly nine tenths of them appearing once. The sample here was peripheral blood, taken on day 0 of AZD1222 vaccination. These receptors were taken from an adult in good health.

This clone appeared once. This chain links TRBV5-1 with TRBJ1-1; tentatively, D is TRBD1 (6 bases). This CDR3 region has 15 residues. V was clipped by 1 base and J by 2 bases, with 12 bases between them. CDR1 is SGHRS, CDR2 YFSETQ, per germline. CDR3 DNA sequence: TGCGCCAGCAGCTTGCATGCGGGGGCAAACACTGAAGCTTTCTTT. Translated, it gives CASSLHAGANTEAFF.

The chain carries TRBV28 and TRBJ1-3; 7 bases map to TRBD1. CDR1 is MDHEN, CDR2 SYDVKM, per germline. The CDR3 covers 14 residues. The J segment lost 2 bases and the V segment lost 5 bases, leaving 3 bases of the junction unmatched. DNA of the CDR3: TGTGCCAGCAGTCAGACAGGGACTGGAAACACCATATATTTT. Translation gives CASSQTGTGNTIYF.

This clone came up once. The chain joins TRBV6-5 to TRBJ2-1; no reliable D call. Germline V gene data show CDR1 as MNHEY and CDR2 as SVGAGI. The V gene lost 4 bases and the J gene lost 7 bases, with 8 bases spanning the gap. CDR3 length: 12 amino acids. In nucleotides, the CDR3 is TGTGCCAGCAGTTCACAGTGGAATGAGCAGTTCTTC. Translated, it gives CASSSQWNEQFF.

The chain joins TRBV6-2 or TRBV6-3 to TRBJ1-2; 9 nucleotides match TRBD1. CDR1 MNHEY and CDR2 SVGEGT come from the germline V gene. Trimming removed 2 bases from V and 8 bases from J; junction bases left unmatched: 6. This CDR3 has 14 amino acids. The CDR3 sequence is CASSYRDRVDGYTF. The CDR3 nucleotides read TGTGCCAGCAGTTACCGGGACAGGGTAGACGGCTACACCTTC.

The chain recombines TRBV29-1 with TRBJ1-4, with TRBD1 identical over 9 bases. Germline trimming cut 5 bases from V and 7 bases from J; bases unmatched to any gene: 5. Germline V gene lookup returns CDR1 SQVTM and CDR2 ANQGSEA. This CDR3 comprises 13 residues. CDR3 amino acids: CSVPDRGSEKLFF. The CDR3 DNA reads as TGCAGCGTTCCAGACAGGGGGAGTGAAAAACTGTTTTTT.

The chain is built from TRBV7-9 and TRBJ2-1; D remains ambiguous. V lost 5 bases and J lost 0, with 17 bases in between. The CDR3 has 17 amino acids. Germline V gene data show CDR1 as SEHNR and CDR2 as FQNEAQ (reference sequence). CDR3: CASSLGLGLVSYNEQFF. Here the CDR3 DNA reads TGTGCCAGCAGCCTCGGGCTGGGGTTGGTCTCCTACAATGAGCAGTTCTTC. The full variable domain, rest sourced from reference TRBV7-9 and TRBJ2-1, is DTGVSQNPRHKITKRGQNVTFRCDPISEHNRLYWYRQTLGQGPEFLTYFQNEAQLEKSRLLSDRFSAERPKGSFSTLEIQRTEQGDSAMYLCASSLGLGLVSYNEQFFGPGTRLTVL.

As DNA, the CDR3 is TGTGCCAGCAGCACCGGGAAAGCAGATTCACCCCTCCACTTT. Translation: CASSTGKADSPLHF. The chain links TRBV7-8 to TRBJ1-6; D is ambiguous. V gave up 5 bases and J gave up 8 bases, with 13 bases separating them. This CDR3 is 14 amino acids long. Per germline, CDR1 SGHVS and CDR2 FQNEAQ.

This chain links TRBV14 with TRBJ2-3; 12 bases agree with TRBD2. The CDR3 covers 18 residues. Looked up from germline, CDR1 is SGHDN and CDR2 is FVKESK. V trimming: 2 bases; J trimming: 3 bases; junction bases outside the gene matches: 9. The CDR3 loop reads CASSQFLAGGSLTDTQYF. As DNA, the CDR3 is TGTGCCAGCAGCCAATTTCTAGCGGGGGGGTCCCTGACAGATACGCAGTATTTT.

This clone was recorded only once. The rearrangement links TRBV11-1 to TRBJ2-7, with TRBD1 matching 9 bases. V shed 3 bases and J 3 bases; nucleotides not matched to a gene: 6. The CDR3 is 15 amino acids. Per the germline V gene, CDR1 is SGHAT and CDR2 is FQDESV (reference sequence). CDR3 in amino acids: CASSLYGTGIYEQYF. CDR3 nucleotides: TGTGCCAGCAGCTTGTACGGGACAGGGATCTACGAGCAGTACTTC.

The rearrangement joins TRBV29-1 to TRBJ2-2; 8 bases agree with TRBD1. CDR1 and CDR2 from the germline V gene are SQVTM and ANQGSEA. The CDR3 totals 17 residues. V lost 4 bases, J lost 4 bases, and 14 bases stayed unmatched. The CDR3 spells CSVGGQGQAEGTGELFF. CDR3 coding DNA: TGCAGCGTTGGCGGACAGGGACAGGCTGAGGGCACCGGGGAGCTGTTTTTT.

The chain links TRBV19 to TRBJ1-6; no definite D call. The CDR3 length is 15 residues. Trimming left V 3 bases short and J 7 bases short, with 13 bases between. The germline V gene encodes CDR1 LNHDA and CDR2 SQIVND (reference sequence). The CDR3 coding sequence is TGTGCCAGTAGTATCGGGAACAACCCGAATTCACCCCTCCACTTT. Protein product: CASSIGNNPNSPLHF.

The chain carries TRBV5-4 and TRBJ1-6, with 7 bases matching TRBD1. Germline assignment: CDR1 SGHNT and CDR2 YYREEE (reference sequence). J gave up 7 bases and V 2 bases, and 15 bases lay outside the gene matches. This CDR3 region has 18 residues. CDR3 coding DNA: TGTGCCAGCAGCTTTCGGACATCCGGGGTACAGGGGAATTCACCCCTCCACTTT. Protein sequence: CASSFRTSGVQGNSPLHF.

This chain uses TRBV5-1 with TRBJ1-1; 7 positions match TRBD1. Germline loops: CDR1 SGHRS, CDR2 YFSETQ. With 3 bases clipped from V and 4 bases from J, the junction kept 9 bases outside the gene matches. The CDR3 has 15 amino acids. The CDR3 sequence: CASSSGTAGGTEAFF. CDR3 nucleotide sequence: TGCGCCAGCAGCTCTGGGACAGCCGGGGGCACTGAAGCTTTCTTT.

V usage is TRBV7-9 and J usage is TRBJ2-3; D ambiguous. V was trimmed by 5 bases and J by 8 bases, leaving 26 bases between them. The CDR3 is made up of 17 amino acids. CDR1 is SEHNR and CDR2 is FQNEAQ in the germline V gene (reference sequence). CDR3 bases: TGTGCCAGCAGCCGCCCCCTCCCGCCCCTCCTTAGAGGTACGCAGTATTTT. Translating it yields CASSRPLPPLLRGTQYF.

V usage is TRBV7-9 and J usage is TRBJ1-1; D not certain. The CDR3 length is 13 residues. V was clipped by 2 bases and J by 5 bases, with 9 bases between them. Germline loops: CDR1 SEHNR, CDR2 FQNEAQ (reference sequence). The CDR3 sequence: CASSLSYGTEAFF. The CDR3 nucleotides read TGTGCCAGCAGCTTATCGTATGGGACTGAAGCTTTCTTT.

The chain has TRBV7-9 and TRBJ2-5; D is perhaps TRBD1 or TRBD2 (6 bases each). The length of the CDR3 is 14 residues. V was trimmed by 4 bases and J by 7 bases, leaving 16 bases between them. Germline CDR1 is SEHNR and CDR2 is FQNEAQ (reference sequence). As DNA, the CDR3 is TGTGCCAGCAGCTCTGACCTGAGGGGGGCGACCCAGTACTTC. Encoded protein: CASSSDLRGATQYF.

CDR3 amino acids: CASSIWTGGGSPLHF. In DNA form, the CDR3 reads TGTGCCAGTAGTATATGGACAGGAGGGGGTTCACCCCTCCACTTT. V and J are TRBV19 and TRBJ1-6; TRBD1 matches 7 bases. The germline V gene has CDR1 LNHDA and CDR2 SQIVND (reference sequence). V was pared by 2 bases and J by 9 bases, with 7 bases of the junction left unmatched. The CDR3 is made up of 15 amino acids.

The chain carries TRBV29-1 and TRBJ1-2, with 7 nucleotides matching TRBD1. This CDR3 contains 15 residues. Losses at the gene ends were 2 bases for V and 4 bases for J; bases not matched to a gene: 10. The V gene's germline CDR1 is SQVTM and CDR2 ANQGSEA. CDR3 sequence: CSVERGAGGGYGYTF. The CDR3 region has the DNA TGCAGCGTTGAAAGAGGGGCAGGGGGTGGCTATGGCTACACCTTC.

This rearrangement joins TRBV13 to TRBJ1-4; 9 nucleotides align to TRBD1. The CDR3 spans 15 residues. The V gene's germline CDR1 is PRHDT and CDR2 FYEKMQ (reference sequence). V lost 4 bases, J lost 7 bases, and 7 bases stayed unmatched. The DNA of the CDR3 is TGTGCCAGCAGCTCGACCGGGACAGGGCCTGAAAAACTGTTTTTT. Translating gives CASSSTGTGPEKLFF.

The chain couples TRBV4-2 to TRBJ2-2; possibly TRBD1 for D (6 bases). CDR3 length: 15 amino acids. Germline CDR1 LGHNA, CDR2 YNFKEQ. V was trimmed by 5 bases and J by 4 bases, leaving 14 bases between them. CDR3 coding DNA: TGTGCCAGCAGCTCACAGGGATATGGCACCGGGGAGCTGTTTTTT. Translated, it gives CASSSQGYGTGELFF.